These 30 T cell receptor beta chains originate from one sample sequenced in a study of patients and donors after allogeneic stem cell transplantation. One entry per CDR3 protein results from TCRdb running MiXCR on the RT-PCR reads. Of approximately 170,000 distinct CDR3 sequences in the sample, 24% were seen once. The specimen sequenced was blood, either unsorted or a sorted T cell fraction (not recorded which). The receptors were sampled from a human donor who was either an allogeneic HSCT recipient or a stem cell or donor lymphocyte infusion donor (not recorded which). It is not recorded whose cells these are; they may come from a transplant donor.

This sequence joins TRBV10-3 and TRBJ1-2, with 8 positions matching TRBD1. Per the germline V gene, CDR1 is ENHRY and CDR2 is SYGVKD. V dropped 6 bases and J dropped 2; count of bases not matched to a gene: 11. The CDR3 extends over 16 amino acids. This chain's CDR3 is CAISSPDRGENYGYTF. The CDR3 coding sequence is TGTGCCATCAGCTCCCCCGACAGGGGAGAGAACTATGGCTACACCTTC.

Here the CDR3 DNA reads TGCAGTGCTAGGCCTCGGGGTCGACAGGGGGCTTCCAATCAGCCCCAGCATTTT. Translating it yields CSARPRGRQGASNQPQHF. The V call is TRBV20-1, the J call TRBJ1-5, with TRBD1 matching 10 bases. V lost 3 bases to trimming and J lost 3 bases; unmatched junction nucleotides: 14. The CDR3 sequence is 18 residues long. In germline, CDR1 is DFQATT, CDR2 SNEGSKA (reference sequence).

The sample holds a few counts of this clonotype. J is TRBJ1-6 and V is TRBV6-1; tentative D call: TRBD1 (6 bases). The CDR3 contains 13 residues. Trimming removed 4 bases from V and 9 bases from J, with 10 bases in between. The germline CDR1 and CDR2 sequences are MNHNS and SASEGT. The CDR3 reads CASSGQGSSPLHF. As DNA, the CDR3 is TGTGCCAGCAGTGGCCAGGGGTCTTCACCCCTCCACTTT.

This clonotype was counted only a few times. V is TRBV27 and J is TRBJ2-1, with D possibly called TRBD1 or TRBD2 (6 bases each). V lost 3 bases and J lost 14, with 8 bases in between. Per the germline V gene, CDR1 is MNHEY and CDR2 is SMNVEV (reference sequence). The CDR3 runs 10 residues. The CDR3 nucleotides are TGTGCCAGCAGTTTGAGGGGGGAGTTCTTC. Encoded protein: CASSLRGEFF.

This clonotype occurred many times. The rearrangement uses TRBV4-3 and TRBJ1-5, with no clear D. There are 13 residues in the CDR3. Trimming pared 0 bases from V and 6 bases from J, leaving 6 bases between. Germline V gives CDR1 LGHNA, CDR2 YSLEER. In nucleotides, the CDR3 is TGCGCCAGCAGCCAAGATCTTGTTCAGCCCCAGCATTTT. This encodes CASSQDLVQPQHF.

The CDR3 here is CASRDNYREGYTF. CDR3 nucleotide sequence: TGTGCCAGCAGAGACAACTACAGGGAAGGCTACACCTTC. The J gene is TRBJ1-2, the V gene TRBV6-1, with D tentatively TRBD1 (6 bases). CDR1 MNHNS and CDR2 SASEGT come from the germline V gene. This CDR3 is built from 13 residues. With 6 bases removed from V and 8 bases from J, the gap between germline ends came to 16 bases.

A few counts support this clonotype. The chain uses TRBV29-1 and TRBJ2-3; no clear D gene. There are 16 residues in the CDR3. Per germline, CDR1 SQVTM and CDR2 ANQGSEA. The V gene lost 7 bases and the J gene lost 0 bases, with 20 bases spanning the gap. This CDR3 is CSANTAGLSSTDTQYF. The CDR3 DNA is TGCAGCGCCAACACAGCTGGGCTTTCTAGCACAGATACGCAGTATTTT.

The chain joins TRBV15 to TRBJ2-7; weak D call: TRBD1 (5 bases). From germline, CDR1 is LNHNV and CDR2 YYDKDF (reference sequence). V was pared by 1 base and J by 0 bases, with 10 bases between. The CDR3 extends over 15 amino acids. The CDR3 spells CATSRAGSSSYEQYF. DNA for the CDR3: TGTGCCACCAGCAGAGCAGGGTCTAGCTCCTACGAGCAGTACTTC.

The chain is built from TRBV7-7 and TRBJ2-4; 7 nucleotides match TRBD2. The junction had 11 bases not matched to a gene; V was cut back by 8 bases and J by 7 bases. This CDR3 comprises 14 residues. CDR1 SSHAT and CDR2 FNYEAQ come from the germline V gene (reference sequence). DNA of the CDR3: TGTGCCAGCCCTACGGGCGGGGGAAAGAACATTCAGTACTTC. It yields the protein CASPTGGGKNIQYF.

This chain joins TRBV25-1 and TRBJ2-7; D gene unclear. V shed 1 base and J shed 1 base, with 5 bases lying between them. This CDR3 is built from 13 residues. CDR1 is MGHDK, CDR2 SYGVNS, per germline. The CDR3 loop is CASSESGSYEQYF. DNA of the CDR3: TGTGCCAGCAGTGAATCAGGTTCCTACGAGCAGTACTTC.

The V gene is TRBV18, the J gene TRBJ1-2, with D unresolved. The V gene's germline CDR1 is KGHSH and CDR2 LQKENI. This CDR3 spans 14 amino acids. V was cut by 3 bases and J by 1 base, with 9 bases left in between. CDR3 loop: CASSPTSDNYGYTF. In DNA, the CDR3 is TGTGCCAGCTCACCCACGTCAGATAACTATGGCTACACCTTC.

This clonotype turned up a few times. The rearrangement uses TRBV10-3 and TRBJ2-1; D is unclear. Trimming shortened V by 6 bases and J by 3 bases, and 9 bases separated the two germline ends. In germline, CDR1 is ENHRY, CDR2 SYGVKD. The CDR3 length is 13 residues. The CDR3 sequence is CAIRATNYNEQFF. CDR3 nucleotides: TGTGCCATCAGGGCAACTAACTACAATGAGCAGTTCTTC.

The chain uses TRBV20-1 and TRBJ2-2; TRBD2 matches 9 bases. After removal of 5 bases from V and 4 bases from J, the junction contained 5 bases not matched to a gene. This CDR3 has 14 amino acids. Per the germline V gene, CDR1 is DFQATT and CDR2 is SNEGSKA (reference sequence). Written as DNA, the CDR3 is TGCAGTGCTGAAGCTAGCGGGGCCACCGGGGAGCTGTTTTTT. It yields the protein CSAEASGATGELFF.

The chain links TRBV10-2 to TRBJ2-3; TRBD2 agrees at 8 bases. This CDR3 region has 15 residues. Germline CDR1 and CDR2: WSHSY and SAAADI. Losses at the gene ends were 3 bases for V and 3 bases for J; bases not matched to a gene: 5. The CDR3 region is CASSDERGSTDTQYF. As DNA, the CDR3 is TGCGCCAGCAGTGATGAGCGGGGGTCGACAGATACGCAGTATTTT.

The table lists this clonotype with a count of one. This chain joins TRBV20-1 and TRBJ2-3; 9 bases agree with TRBD2. Looked up from germline, CDR1 is DFQATT and CDR2 is SNEGSKA (reference sequence). V was clipped by 3 bases and J by 2 bases; unmatched bases: 6. This CDR3 comprises 15 residues. The CDR3 sequence: CSASSGSEATDTQYF. The CDR3 DNA reads TGCAGTGCTAGTAGCGGGAGCGAGGCCACAGATACGCAGTATTTT.

J is TRBJ1-3 and V is TRBV5-6; possibly TRBD1 for D (6 bases). CDR3 size: 17 residues. Trimming took 3 bases from V and 3 from J, leaving 19 bases between them. Germline CDR1 and CDR2: SGHDT and YYEEEE. The CDR3: CASSWPNGQLVGNTIYF. As DNA, the CDR3 is TGTGCCAGCAGCTGGCCAAACGGACAGCTAGTTGGAAACACCATATATTTT.

CDR3 coding DNA: TGTGCCAGCAGCCCCGACAGGGGTGTTGCTGAAGCTTTCTTT. Translating gives CASSPDRGVAEAFF. The rearrangement uses TRBV12-3 or TRBV12-4 and TRBJ1-1; the match to TRBD1 covers 8 bases. The CDR3 totals 14 residues. J lost 6 bases, V lost 6 bases, and 9 bases had no gene match.

The chain couples TRBV7-9 to TRBJ2-5; no firm D call. From germline, CDR1 is SEHNR and CDR2 FQNEAQ (reference sequence). Trimming removed 3 bases at V and 1 base at J, with 12 bases between. This CDR3 has 15 amino acids. The CDR3 sequence: CASSFISLSQETQYF. CDR3 bases: TGTGCCAGCAGCTTTATATCCCTTTCCCAAGAGACCCAGTACTTC.

This clonotype was counted between two and nine times. The CDR3 DNA is TGCGCCAGCAGCTTGTTTTTATTCGGGACAGAAGCTTTCTTT. Protein product: CASSLFLFGTEAFF. V gene TRBV5-1 combines with J gene TRBJ1-1; possibly TRBD1 for D (6 bases). The CDR3 has 14 residues. Between the trimmed V and J ends, which lost 1 base and 8 bases, there was a span of 15 bases. Per germline, CDR1 SGHRS and CDR2 YFSETQ.

The chain links TRBV9 to TRBJ2-3, with D maybe TRBD1 (6 bases). Germline CDR1 reads SGDLS; CDR2 reads YYNGEE. V dropped 0 bases and J dropped 6 bases, with 11 bases sitting between them. The CDR3 contains 14 residues. The CDR3 sequence is CASSVGRGKDTQYF. The CDR3 DNA reads as TGTGCCAGCAGCGTAGGTAGGGGGAAGGATACGCAGTATTTT.

The V and J genes are TRBV6-5 and TRBJ2-7; D remains unclear. This CDR3 has 14 residues. Germline values: CDR1 MNHEY, CDR2 SVGAGI. Trimming left V 1 base short and J 2 bases short, with 9 bases between. The CDR3 DNA reads TGTGCCAGCAGTTACTTTAGGACGACCTACGAGCAGTACTTC. Protein product: CASSYFRTTYEQYF.

Details on this clonotype: This likely comes from a read error, as the CDR3 has no conserved phenylalanine or tryptophan at its end. This rearrangement joins TRBV9 to TRBJ1-1; no reliable D call. The CDR3 extends over 14 amino acids. Trimming cost V 0 bases and J 1 base, with 7 bases left between them. CDR1 and CDR2 (germline): SGDLS, YYNGEE. In nucleotides, the CDR3 is TGTGCCAGCAGCGTAGGAAAAGGGAACACTGAAGCTTTCTTG. Its translation: CASSVGKGNTEAFL.

There are many counts of this clonotype. The chain is built from TRBV5-6 and TRBJ2-5; D perhaps matches TRBD2 (5 bases). The CDR3 contains 12 residues. Germline CDR1 SGHDT, CDR2 YYEEEE. V was clipped by 3 bases and J by 5 bases, with 8 bases between them. The CDR3 here is CASSYTGETQYF. Written as DNA, the CDR3 is TGTGCCAGCAGCTATACGGGGGAGACCCAGTACTTC.

The V call is TRBV29-1, the J call TRBJ2-7; D unresolved. V gave up 0 bases and J gave up 3 bases, with 9 bases separating them. The germline gives CDR1 SQVTM, CDR2 ANQGSEA. The CDR3 runs to 13 residues. The CDR3 bases are TGCAGCGTTGAAGATACGGTAGGCTACGAGCAGTACTTC. Protein product: CSVEDTVGYEQYF.

This clonotype has just a few counts. The chain links TRBV20-1 to TRBJ1-5; maybe TRBD1 (5 bases). Germline CDR1 reads DFQATT; CDR2 reads SNEGSKA (reference sequence). The CDR3 loop spans 18 amino acids. V dropped 4 bases and J dropped 5 bases, with 27 bases sitting between them. The CDR3, as DNA: TGCAGTGCTACTGCAGGCCCGACCAGGTCTCCGGGGGATCAGCCCCAGCATTTT. Protein: CSATAGPTRSPGDQPQHF.

The rearrangement joins TRBV7-8 to TRBJ2-1; 8 positions match TRBD2. The ends lost 3 bases at V and 8 bases at J; junction bases unmatched: 9. The germline V gene encodes CDR1 SGHVS and CDR2 FQNEAQ. The CDR3 runs to 15 residues. CDR3 region: CASSFGTGGPHEQFF. The CDR3 DNA is TGTGCCAGCAGCTTCGGTACGGGAGGGCCCCATGAGCAGTTCTTC.

This clonotype was counted ten times or more. The rearrangement joins TRBV24-1 to TRBJ1-1, with D perhaps matching TRBD1 (5 bases). Trimming shortened V by 6 bases and J by 1 base, and 8 bases separated the two germline ends. Germline CDR1 is KGHDR and CDR2 is SFDVKD. The CDR3 is 13 amino acids. The CDR3 nucleotides are TGTGCCACCAGTAGTGGGGGGAACACTGAAGCTTTCTTT. Translated: CATSSGGNTEAFF.

The chain employs TRBV12-3 or TRBV12-4 and TRBJ2-5, with 8 bases lining up with TRBD1. Unmatched junction bases numbered 5, after V lost 4 bases and J lost 4 bases. There are 14 residues in the CDR3. This chain's CDR3 is CASSSPRGRETQYF. As DNA, the CDR3 is TGTGCCAGCAGTTCTCCCAGGGGGCGAGAGACCCAGTACTTC.

The chain has TRBV20-1 and TRBJ2-1; D might be TRBD1 or TRBD2, each matching 6 bases. Trimming left V 6 bases short and J 3 bases short, with 27 bases between. This CDR3 has 18 residues. Germline lookup yields CDR1 DFQATT and CDR2 SNEGSKA (reference sequence). CDR3 nucleotide sequence: TGCAGTGCCCCCTTCGGTGGGGGGCTCACAGATATCTACAATGAGCAGTTCTTC. Translation gives CSAPFGGGLTDIYNEQFF.

The chain recombines TRBV3-1 with TRBJ2-7; D gene ambiguous. The V end lost 0 bases, the J end lost 1 base, and 7 bases lay between the germline ends. Germline CDR1 reads LGHDT; CDR2 reads YNNKEL (reference sequence). The CDR3 runs 14 residues. CDR3 DNA: TGTGCCAGCAGCCAAGATCGTGGGTCCTACGAGCAGTACTTC. Its translation: CASSQDRGSYEQYF.